The clone carrying this T cell receptor (beta chain) appeared a few times. Its antigen remains unknown. These data originate in a study of T cell repertoires in cytomegalovirus infection. As for the study in general: Public TCR beta signatures marked donors with CMV infection and the matching HLA. Study outcomes and limitations: The cumulative frequency of public TCR beta families distinguished individuals who carried CMV together with the relevant HLA. Within the response measured ex vivo, HLA-C-restricted CMV-specific TCR beta clonotypes were dominant.

One entry per CDR3 protein, called by TCRdb with MiXCR from the reads. The sample lists 150,000 to 200,000 distinct CDR3 sequences; about 15% were seen once. Germline assignment: CDR1 DFQATT and CDR2 SNEGSKA (reference sequence). With 2 bases removed from V and 1 base from J, the gap between germline ends came to 6 bases. This CDR3 is 13 amino acids long. The chain uses TRBV20-1 and TRBJ2-1, with D uncertain. The sequence came from a human donor in good health (CMV status not recorded). Some clones in this sample may be carry-over from other donors' samples. The sample was PBMCs. CDR3 sequence reads: CSARMGSYNEQFF. CDR3 DNA sequence: TGCAGTGCTAGAATGGGTTCCTACAATGAGCAGTTCTTC.